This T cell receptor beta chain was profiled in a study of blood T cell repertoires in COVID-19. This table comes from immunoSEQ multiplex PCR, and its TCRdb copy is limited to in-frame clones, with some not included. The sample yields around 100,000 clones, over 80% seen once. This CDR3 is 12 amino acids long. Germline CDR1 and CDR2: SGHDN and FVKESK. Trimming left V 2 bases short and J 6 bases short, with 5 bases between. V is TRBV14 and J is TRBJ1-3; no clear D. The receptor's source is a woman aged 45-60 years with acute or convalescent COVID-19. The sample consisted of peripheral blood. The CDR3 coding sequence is TGTGCCAGCAGCCAACAGGTAAACACCATATATTTT. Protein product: CASSQQVNTIYF.